This TCR beta chain was identified during a study of cytomegalovirus exposure and HLA in healthy donors. This clone was counted once. Its antigen is unknown. CDR1 is MDHEN and CDR2 is SYDVKM in the germline V gene. V gave up 5 bases and J gave up 3 bases; unmatched junction bases: 7. The CDR3 contains 15 residues. PCR used 60 Vbeta primers and 13 Jbeta primers. Clones were read by immunoSEQ multiplex PCR, and TCRdb kept only the in-frame ones, dropping some. The sample records 150,000 to 180,000 clones, 85% being singletons. Findings of the study overall: Certain indistinguishable V segments, among them TRBV6-2 and TRBV6-3, were excluded.

The chain recombines TRBV28 with TRBJ1-1, with 9 bases fitting TRBD1. The sample consisted of PBMCs. The source of this sequence is a woman aged 18-29 years in good health and CMV-seronegative. CDR3 sequence reads: CASSPLRDRDTEAFF. The CDR3, as DNA: TGTGCCAGCAGTCCACTCCGGGACAGGGACACTGAAGCTTTCTTT.